The 11 T cell receptor beta chains below all came from one sample that was sequenced in a study of cytomegalovirus exposure and HLA in healthy donors. PCR was performed using 60 Vbeta and 13 Jbeta primers. TCRdb's copy holds only in-frame clones and misses some; the assay was immunoSEQ multiplex PCR. Of 80,000 to 100,000 clones listed, 55% to 70% were seen once; the top ten hold around 16%. Sequences were obtained from PBMCs. The source is a woman between 35 and 50 years old in good health and CMV-seropositive.

V and J are TRBV28 and TRBJ2-5; D not certain. This CDR3 spans 15 amino acids. Germline values: CDR1 MDHEN, CDR2 SYDVKM. V shed 1 base and J shed 2 bases, with 11 bases lying between them. In DNA, the CDR3 is TGTGCCAGCAGTTTATTTTCACTCTCGCAAGAGACCCAGTACTTC. As protein: CASSLFSLSQETQYF.

This clone was seen a few times. This sequence joins TRBV6-5 and TRBJ2-3; tentative D call: TRBD2 (5 bases). The CDR3 has 14 residues. In germline, CDR1 is MNHEY, CDR2 SVGAGI. Trimming stripped 2 bases from V and 4 bases from J, with 10 bases between. The DNA for the CDR3 is TGTGCCAGCAGTTACACCCTAGCCCCAGATACGCAGTATTTT. Protein sequence: CASSYTLAPDTQYF.

The chain recombines TRBV7-3 with TRBJ2-1; TRBD1 aligns across 7 bases. This CDR3 has 15 residues. The germline V gene has CDR1 SGHTA and CDR2 FQGTGA. V shed 1 base and J 2 bases; nucleotides not matched to a gene: 2. CDR3 coding DNA: TGTGCCAGCAGCTTAAACAGGGGTCCCTACAATGAGCAGTTCTTC. Protein sequence: CASSLNRGPYNEQFF.

The CDR3: CASSPDRPNYGYTF. Written as DNA, the CDR3 is TGTGCCAGCAGTCCGGACAGGCCTAACTATGGCTACACCTTC. The chain uses TRBV27 and TRBJ1-2, with 7 bases identical to TRBD1. The CDR3 has 14 residues. Germline CDR1 and CDR2: MNHEY and SMNVEV (reference sequence). With V trimmed by 5 bases and J by 0 bases, 3 bases remained unmatched.

There are a few counts of this clone. The rearrangement uses TRBV7-8 and TRBJ1-1, with D perhaps TRBD1 (5 bases). The length of the CDR3 is 12 residues. V lost 5 bases, J lost 8 bases, and 12 bases lay in between. Germline V lookup: CDR1 SGHVS, CDR2 FQNEAQ. The CDR3 loop is CASSRRQSEAFF. DNA for the CDR3: TGTGCCAGCAGCCGGAGACAGTCAGAAGCTTTCTTT.

The chain carries TRBV18 and TRBJ1-3; 7 bases agree with TRBD1. Germline assignment: CDR1 KGHSH and CDR2 LQKENI. Trimming took 4 bases from V and 7 from J; bases not matched to a gene: 10. The CDR3 is 15 residues long. For the CDR3, the DNA is TGTGCCAGCTCACGAACCGACAGGGCGGTCAACACCATATATTTT. It encodes CASSRTDRAVNTIYF.

The gene calls are TRBV28 and TRBJ2-4; possibly TRBD2 for D (6 bases). Germline CDR1 reads MDHEN; CDR2 reads SYDVKM. Trimming stripped 2 bases from V and 6 bases from J, with 11 bases between. The length of the CDR3 is 14 residues. The CDR3 here is CASSLGGVGNIQYF. DNA of the CDR3: TGTGCCAGCAGTTTAGGAGGGGTTGGAAACATTCAGTACTTC.

The chain couples TRBV4-3 to TRBJ2-3; 7 bases are shared with TRBD1. CDR3 length equals 17 residues. Germline assignment: CDR1 LGHNA and CDR2 YSLEER. V shed 1 base, J shed 1 base, and the junction held 8 bases outside the gene matches. The CDR3 region is CASSQVRATGGTDTQYF. CDR3 DNA sequence: TGCGCCAGCAGCCAAGTTCGCGCCACAGGGGGCACAGATACGCAGTATTTT.

The CDR3 DNA follows: TGTGCCAGCAAGAAGACAGGACTTAACACTGAAGCTTTCTTT. Protein sequence: CASKKTGLNTEAFF. This sequence joins TRBV6-1 and TRBJ1-1, with a possible D match to TRBD1 (6 bases). V lost 7 bases to trimming and J lost 2 bases, with 14 bases between them. CDR1 is MNHNS, CDR2 SASEGT, per germline. This CDR3 has 14 amino acids.

The chain carries TRBV11-2 and TRBJ2-7, with TRBD1 matching 7 bases. J lost 5 bases, V lost 5 bases, and 3 bases had no gene match. Germline CDR1 is SGHAT and CDR2 is FQNNGV. The CDR3 totals 12 residues. The CDR3 loop reads CASSRDRDEQYF. The CDR3 nucleotides are TGTGCCAGCAGCCGCGACAGGGACGAGCAGTACTTC.

The chain combines TRBV4-3 with TRBJ2-2; D might be TRBD2 (6 bases). The length of the CDR3 is 14 residues. Germline CDR1 LGHNA, CDR2 YSLEER. The germline V and J ends were trimmed by 0 bases and 6 bases, with 8 bases remaining between them. In nucleotides, the CDR3 is TGCGCCAGCAGCCAAGATCGGGGGTCCGGGGAGCTGTTTTTT. It yields the protein CASSQDRGSGELFF.